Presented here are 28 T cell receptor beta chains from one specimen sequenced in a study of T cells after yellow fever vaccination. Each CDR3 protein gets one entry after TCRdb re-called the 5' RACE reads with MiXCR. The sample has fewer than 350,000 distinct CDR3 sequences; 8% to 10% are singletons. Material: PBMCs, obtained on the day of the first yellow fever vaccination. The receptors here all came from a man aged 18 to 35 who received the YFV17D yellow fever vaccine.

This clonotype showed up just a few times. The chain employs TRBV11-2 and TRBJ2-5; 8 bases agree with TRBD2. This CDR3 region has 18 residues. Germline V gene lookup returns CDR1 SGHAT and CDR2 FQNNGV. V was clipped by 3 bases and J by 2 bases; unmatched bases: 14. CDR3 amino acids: CASSFERVRRGVQETQYF. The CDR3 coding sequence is TGTGCCAGCAGCTTTGAGAGGGTGAGGCGGGGGGTTCAAGAGACCCAGTACTTC.

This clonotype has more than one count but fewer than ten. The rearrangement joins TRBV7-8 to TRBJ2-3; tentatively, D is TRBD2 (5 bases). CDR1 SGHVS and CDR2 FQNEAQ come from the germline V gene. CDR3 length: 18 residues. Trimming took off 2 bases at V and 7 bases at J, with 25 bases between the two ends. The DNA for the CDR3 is TGTGCCAGCAGCTTACGCAGGACGGGAAGACTACCACACCATACGCAGTATTTT. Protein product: CASSLRRTGRLPHHTQYF.

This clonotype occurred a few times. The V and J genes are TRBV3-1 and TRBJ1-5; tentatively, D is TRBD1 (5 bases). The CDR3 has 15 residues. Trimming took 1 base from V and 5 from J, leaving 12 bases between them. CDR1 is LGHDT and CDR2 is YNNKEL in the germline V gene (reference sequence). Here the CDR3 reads CASSQGGTGDQPQHF. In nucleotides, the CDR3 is TGTGCCAGCAGCCAAGGAGGGACCGGAGATCAGCCCCAGCATTTT.

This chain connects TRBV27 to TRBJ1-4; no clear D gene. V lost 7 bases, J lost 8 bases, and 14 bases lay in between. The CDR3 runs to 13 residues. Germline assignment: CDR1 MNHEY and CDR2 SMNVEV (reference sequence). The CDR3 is CASMRATEEKLFF. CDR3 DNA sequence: TGTGCCAGCATGAGGGCCACCGAGGAAAAACTGTTTTTT. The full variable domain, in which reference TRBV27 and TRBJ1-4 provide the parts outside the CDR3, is EAQVTQNPRYLITVTGKKLTVTCSQNMNHEYMSWYRQDPGLGLRQIYYSMNVEVTDKGDVPEGYKVSRKEKRNFPLILESPSPNQTSLYFCASMRATEEKLFFGSGTQLSVL.

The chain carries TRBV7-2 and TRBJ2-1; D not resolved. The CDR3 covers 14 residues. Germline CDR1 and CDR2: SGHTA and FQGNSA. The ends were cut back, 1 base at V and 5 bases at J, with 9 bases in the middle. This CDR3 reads CASSLGQNDNEQFF. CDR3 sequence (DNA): TGTGCCAGCAGCTTAGGGCAGAATGACAATGAGCAGTTCTTC.

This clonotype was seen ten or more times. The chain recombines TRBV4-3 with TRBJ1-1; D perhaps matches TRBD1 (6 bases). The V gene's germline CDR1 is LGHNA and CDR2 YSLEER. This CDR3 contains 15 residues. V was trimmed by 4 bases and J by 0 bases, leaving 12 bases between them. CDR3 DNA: TGCGCCAGCAGCCCCCAGGGGATCATGAACACTGAAGCTTTCTTT. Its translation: CASSPQGIMNTEAFF.

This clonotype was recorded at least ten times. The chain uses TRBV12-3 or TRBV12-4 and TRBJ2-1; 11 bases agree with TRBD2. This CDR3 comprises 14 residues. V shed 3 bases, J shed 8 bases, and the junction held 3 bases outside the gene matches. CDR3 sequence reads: CASSFSGGADEQFF. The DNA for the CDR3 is TGTGCCAGCAGTTTTAGCGGGGGGGCGGATGAGCAGTTCTTC.

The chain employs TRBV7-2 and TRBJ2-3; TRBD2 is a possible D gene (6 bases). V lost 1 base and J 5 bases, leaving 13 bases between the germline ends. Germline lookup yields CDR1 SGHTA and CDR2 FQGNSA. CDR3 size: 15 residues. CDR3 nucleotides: TGTGCCAGCAGCTTAGGGGCGGGGCAGGGAGATACGCAGTATTTT. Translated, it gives CASSLGAGQGDTQYF.

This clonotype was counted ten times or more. The CDR3 coding sequence is TGCGCCAGCAGCCATGGACAGGGGAGTTATAGCAATCAGCCCCAGCATTTT. Translated, it gives CASSHGQGSYSNQPQHF. The chain carries TRBV4-1 and TRBJ1-5; 9 nucleotides align to TRBD1. The germline gives CDR1 MGHRA, CDR2 YSYEKL. The CDR3 spans 17 residues. Germline trimming cut 3 bases from V and 0 bases from J; bases unmatched to any gene: 6.

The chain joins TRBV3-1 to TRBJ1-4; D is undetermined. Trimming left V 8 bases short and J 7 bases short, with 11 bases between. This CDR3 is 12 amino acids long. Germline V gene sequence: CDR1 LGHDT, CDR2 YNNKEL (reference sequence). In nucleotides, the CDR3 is TGTGCCAGCGGACCTCTGGGTGAAAAACTGTTTTTT. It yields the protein CASGPLGEKLFF. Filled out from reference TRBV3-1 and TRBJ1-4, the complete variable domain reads DTAVSQTPKYLVTQMGNDKSIKCEQNLGHDTMYWYKQDSKKFLKIMFSYNNKELIINETVPNRFSPKSPDKAHLNLHINSLELGDSAVYFCASGPLGEKLFFGSGTQLSVL.

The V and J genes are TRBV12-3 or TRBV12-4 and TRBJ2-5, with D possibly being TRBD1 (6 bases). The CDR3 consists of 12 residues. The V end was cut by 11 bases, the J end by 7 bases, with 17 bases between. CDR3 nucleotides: TGTGCCGCTTCCTTTGGGGGCGGGACCCAGTACTTC. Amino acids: CAASFGGGTQYF.

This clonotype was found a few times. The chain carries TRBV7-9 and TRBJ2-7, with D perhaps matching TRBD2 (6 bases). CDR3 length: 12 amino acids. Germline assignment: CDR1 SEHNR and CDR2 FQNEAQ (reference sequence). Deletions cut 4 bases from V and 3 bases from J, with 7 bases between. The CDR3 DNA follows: TGTGCCAGCAGCTGGAGGGGCTACGAGCAGTACTTC. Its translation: CASSWRGYEQYF.

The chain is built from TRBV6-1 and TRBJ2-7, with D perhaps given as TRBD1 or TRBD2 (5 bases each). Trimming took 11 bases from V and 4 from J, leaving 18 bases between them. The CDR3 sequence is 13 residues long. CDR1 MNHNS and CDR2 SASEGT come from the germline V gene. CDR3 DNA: TGTGCCTCGGCGACAGCGGTCTGGTACGAGCAGTACTTC. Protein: CASATAVWYEQYF.

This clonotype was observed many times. Here the CDR3 reads CASSPYMGNSNEQFF. The CDR3 coding sequence is TGTGCCAGCAGCCCGTACATGGGGAATTCCAATGAGCAGTTCTTC. This chain uses TRBV7-2 with TRBJ2-1, with unresolved D. Trimming took 5 bases from V and 6 from J, leaving 17 bases between them. Germline CDR1 reads SGHTA; CDR2 reads FQGNSA. The CDR3 totals 15 residues. The full variable domain, in which reference TRBV7-2 and TRBJ2-1 provide the parts outside the CDR3, is GAGVSQSPSNKVTEKGKDVELRCDPISGHTALYWYRQSLGQGLEFLIYFQGNSAPDKSGLPSDRFSAERTGGSVSTLTIQRTQQEDSAVYLCASSPYMGNSNEQFFGPGTRLTVL.

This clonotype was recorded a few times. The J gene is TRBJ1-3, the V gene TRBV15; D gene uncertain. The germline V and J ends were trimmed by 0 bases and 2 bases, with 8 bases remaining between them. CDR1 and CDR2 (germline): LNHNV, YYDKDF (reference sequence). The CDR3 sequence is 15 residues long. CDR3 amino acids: CATSRDRVAGNTIYF. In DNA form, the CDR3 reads TGTGCCACCAGCAGAGACCGGGTTGCTGGAAACACCATATATTTT.

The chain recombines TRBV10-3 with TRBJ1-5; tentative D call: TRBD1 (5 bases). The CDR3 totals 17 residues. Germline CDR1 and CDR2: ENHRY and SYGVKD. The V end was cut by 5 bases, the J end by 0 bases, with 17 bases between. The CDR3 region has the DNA TGTGCCATCAGTACGGCAGGGTGGGAGAATAGCAATCAGCCCCAGCATTTT. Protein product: CAISTAGWENSNQPQHF.

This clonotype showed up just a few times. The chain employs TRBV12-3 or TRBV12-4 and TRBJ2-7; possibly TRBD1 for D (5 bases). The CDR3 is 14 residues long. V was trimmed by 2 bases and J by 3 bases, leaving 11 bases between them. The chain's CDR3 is CASSLSSGYYEQYF. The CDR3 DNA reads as TGTGCCAGCAGTTTAAGTTCAGGGTACTACGAGCAGTACTTC.

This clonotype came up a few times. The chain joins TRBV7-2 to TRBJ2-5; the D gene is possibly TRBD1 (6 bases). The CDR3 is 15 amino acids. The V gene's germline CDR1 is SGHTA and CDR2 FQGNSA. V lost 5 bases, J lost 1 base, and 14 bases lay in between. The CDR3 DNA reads TGTGCCAGCAGCCCGAACACAGGGTCCCAAGAGACCCAGTACTTC. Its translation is CASSPNTGSQETQYF.

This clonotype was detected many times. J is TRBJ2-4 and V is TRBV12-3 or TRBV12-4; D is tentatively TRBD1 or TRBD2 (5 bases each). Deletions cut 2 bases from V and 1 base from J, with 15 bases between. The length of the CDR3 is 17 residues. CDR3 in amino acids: CASSLRLVREAKNIQYF. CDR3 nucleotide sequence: TGTGCCAGCAGTTTAAGGTTGGTCAGGGAGGCCAAAAACATTCAGTACTTC.

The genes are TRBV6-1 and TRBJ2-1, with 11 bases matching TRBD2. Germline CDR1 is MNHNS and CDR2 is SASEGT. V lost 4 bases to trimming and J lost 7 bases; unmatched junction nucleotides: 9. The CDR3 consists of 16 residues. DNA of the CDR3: TGTGCCAGCAGTGCGCGTGTAGCGGGGGGGCTTAATGAGCAGTTCTTC. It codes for CASSARVAGGLNEQFF.

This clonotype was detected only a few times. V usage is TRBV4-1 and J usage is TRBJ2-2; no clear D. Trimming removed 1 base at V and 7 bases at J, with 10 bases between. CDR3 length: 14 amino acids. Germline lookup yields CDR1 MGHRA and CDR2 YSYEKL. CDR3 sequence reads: CASSQGQVGGELFF. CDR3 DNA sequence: TGCGCCAGCAGCCAAGGCCAGGTCGGCGGGGAGCTGTTTTTT.

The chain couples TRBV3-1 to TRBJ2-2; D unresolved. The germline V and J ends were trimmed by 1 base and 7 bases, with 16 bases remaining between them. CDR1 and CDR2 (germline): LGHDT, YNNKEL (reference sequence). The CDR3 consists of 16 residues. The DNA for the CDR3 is TGTGCCAGCAGCCAAGGGTTCCCCATTGGTGGCGGGGAGCTGTTTTTT. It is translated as CASSQGFPIGGGELFF.

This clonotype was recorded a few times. For the CDR3, the DNA is TGTGCCAGCAGTTTAGGGGGTCCCATGGAGCAGTTCTTC. Protein: CASSLGGPMEQFF. The chain links TRBV12-3 or TRBV12-4 to TRBJ2-1; no definite D call. Trimming cost V 1 base and J 10 bases, with 11 bases left between them. The CDR3 spans 13 residues.

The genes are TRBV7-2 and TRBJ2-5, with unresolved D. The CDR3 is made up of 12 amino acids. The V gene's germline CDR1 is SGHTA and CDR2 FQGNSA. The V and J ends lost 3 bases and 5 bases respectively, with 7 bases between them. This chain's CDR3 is CASSFSWETQYF. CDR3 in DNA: TGTGCCAGCAGCTTTAGCTGGGAGACCCAGTACTTC.

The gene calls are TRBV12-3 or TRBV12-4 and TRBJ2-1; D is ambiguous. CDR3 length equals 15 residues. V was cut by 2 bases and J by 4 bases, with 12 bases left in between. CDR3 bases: TGTGCCAGCAGTTTATGGAAGGGCCCTTACAATGAGCAGTTCTTC. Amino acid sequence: CASSLWKGPYNEQFF.

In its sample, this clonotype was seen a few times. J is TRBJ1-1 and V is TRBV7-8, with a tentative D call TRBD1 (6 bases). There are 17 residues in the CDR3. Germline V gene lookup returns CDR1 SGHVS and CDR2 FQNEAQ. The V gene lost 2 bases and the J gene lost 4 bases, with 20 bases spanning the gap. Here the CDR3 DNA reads TGTGCCAGCAGCTTAAGAACGGGGCTAACGGGGGCCACTGAAGCTTTCTTT. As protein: CASSLRTGLTGATEAFF. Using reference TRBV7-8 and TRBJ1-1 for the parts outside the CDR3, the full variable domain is GAGVSQSPRYKVAKRGQDVALRCDPISGHVSLFWYQQALGQGPEFLTYFQNEAQLDKSGLPSDRFFAERPEGSVSTLKIQRTQQEDSAVYLCASSLRTGLTGATEAFFGQGTRLTVV.

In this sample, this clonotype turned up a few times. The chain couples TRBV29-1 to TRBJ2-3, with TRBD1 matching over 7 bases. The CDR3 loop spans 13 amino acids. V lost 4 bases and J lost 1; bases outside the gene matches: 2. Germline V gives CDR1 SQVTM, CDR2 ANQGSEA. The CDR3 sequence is CSVGQGGTDTQYF. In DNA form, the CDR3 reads TGCAGCGTTGGACAGGGCGGCACAGATACGCAGTATTTT.

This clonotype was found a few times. The CDR3 loop is CASNQGANTGELFF. CDR3 DNA sequence: TGTGCCAGCAATCAGGGTGCGAACACCGGGGAGCTGTTTTTT. The V call is TRBV6-2 or TRBV6-3, the J call TRBJ2-2; D perhaps matches TRBD1 (5 bases). The length of the CDR3 is 14 residues. V gave up 7 bases and J gave up 0 bases, with 9 bases separating them. Germline lookup yields CDR1 MNHEY and CDR2 SVGEGT.